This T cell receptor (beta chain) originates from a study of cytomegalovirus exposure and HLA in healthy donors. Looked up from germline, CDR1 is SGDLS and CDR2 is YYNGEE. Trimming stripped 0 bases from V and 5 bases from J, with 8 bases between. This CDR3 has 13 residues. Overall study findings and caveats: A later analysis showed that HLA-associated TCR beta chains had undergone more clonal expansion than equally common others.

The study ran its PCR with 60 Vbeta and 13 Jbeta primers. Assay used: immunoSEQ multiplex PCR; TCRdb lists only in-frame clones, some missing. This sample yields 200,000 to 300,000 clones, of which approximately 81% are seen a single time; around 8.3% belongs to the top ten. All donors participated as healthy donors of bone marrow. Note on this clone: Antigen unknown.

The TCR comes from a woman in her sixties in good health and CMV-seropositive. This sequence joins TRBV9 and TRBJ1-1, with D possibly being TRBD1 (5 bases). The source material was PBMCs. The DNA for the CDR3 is TGTGCCAGCAGCGTAGGACAGAGGACTGAAGCTTTCTTT. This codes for CASSVGQRTEAFF. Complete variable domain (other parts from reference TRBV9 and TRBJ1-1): DSGVTQTPKHLITATGQRVTLRCSPRSGDLSVYWYQQSLDQGLQFLIQYYNGEERAKGNILERFSAQQFPDLHSELNLSSLELGDSALYFCASSVGQRTEAFFGQGTRLTVV.